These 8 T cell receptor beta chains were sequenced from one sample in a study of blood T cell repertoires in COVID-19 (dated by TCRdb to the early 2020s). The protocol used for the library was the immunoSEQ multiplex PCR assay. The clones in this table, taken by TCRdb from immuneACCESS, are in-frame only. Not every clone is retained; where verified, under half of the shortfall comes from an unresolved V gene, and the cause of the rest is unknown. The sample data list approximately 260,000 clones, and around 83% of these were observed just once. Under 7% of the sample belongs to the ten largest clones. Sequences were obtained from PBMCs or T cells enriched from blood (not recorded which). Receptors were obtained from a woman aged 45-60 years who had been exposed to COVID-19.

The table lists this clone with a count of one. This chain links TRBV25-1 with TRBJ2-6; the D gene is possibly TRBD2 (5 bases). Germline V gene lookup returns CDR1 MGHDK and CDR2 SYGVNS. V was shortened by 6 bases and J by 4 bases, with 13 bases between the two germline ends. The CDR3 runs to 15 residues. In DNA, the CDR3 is TGTGCCAGCAGCCCGGTGGGGAGCGGGGCCAACGTCCTGACTTTC. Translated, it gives CASSPVGSGANVLTF.

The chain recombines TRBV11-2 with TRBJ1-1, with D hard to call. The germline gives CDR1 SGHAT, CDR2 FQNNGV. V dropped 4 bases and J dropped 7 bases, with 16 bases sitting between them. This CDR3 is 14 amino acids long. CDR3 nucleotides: TGTGCCAGCAGCTCATCCATTGGGCAGTATGAAGCTTTCTTT. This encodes CASSSSIGQYEAFF.

CDR3 DNA: TGTGCCAGCAGTGACTCCGCAGGGGCTACCGATGGCTACACCTTC. This sequence encodes CASSDSAGATDGYTF. The rearrangement uses TRBV6-4 and TRBJ1-2; a weak D match, TRBD1 (6 bases). The CDR3 extends over 15 amino acids. V shed 0 bases and J shed 6 bases, with 14 bases lying between them. Per the germline V gene, CDR1 is MRHNA and CDR2 is SNTAGT.

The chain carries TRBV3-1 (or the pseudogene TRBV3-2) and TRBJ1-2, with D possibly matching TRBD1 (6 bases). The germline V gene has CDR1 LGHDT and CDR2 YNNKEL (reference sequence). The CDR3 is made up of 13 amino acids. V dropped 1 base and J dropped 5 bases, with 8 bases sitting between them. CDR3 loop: CASSQVQGYGYTF. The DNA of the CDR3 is TGTGCCAGCAGCCAAGTACAGGGATATGGCTACACCTTC.

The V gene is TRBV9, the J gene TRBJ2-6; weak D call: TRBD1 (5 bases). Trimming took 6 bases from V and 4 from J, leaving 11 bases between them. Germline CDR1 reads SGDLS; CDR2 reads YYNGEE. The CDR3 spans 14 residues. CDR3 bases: TGTGCCAGCAACAAAGGGGCCGGGGCCAACGTCCTGACTTTC. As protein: CASNKGAGANVLTF.

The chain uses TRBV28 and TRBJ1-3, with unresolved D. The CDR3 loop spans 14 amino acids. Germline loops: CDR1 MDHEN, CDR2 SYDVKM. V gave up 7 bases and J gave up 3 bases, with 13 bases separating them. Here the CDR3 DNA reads TGTGCCAGCAATCCTTACTCGGGTGGAAACACCATATATTTT. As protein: CASNPYSGGNTIYF.

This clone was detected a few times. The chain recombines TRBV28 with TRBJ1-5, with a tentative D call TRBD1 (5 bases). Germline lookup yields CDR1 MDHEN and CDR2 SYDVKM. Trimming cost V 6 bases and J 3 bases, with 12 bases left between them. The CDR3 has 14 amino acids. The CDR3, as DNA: TGTGCCAGCAGATGGACACTGCTCAATCAGCCCCAGCATTTT. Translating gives CASRWTLLNQPQHF.

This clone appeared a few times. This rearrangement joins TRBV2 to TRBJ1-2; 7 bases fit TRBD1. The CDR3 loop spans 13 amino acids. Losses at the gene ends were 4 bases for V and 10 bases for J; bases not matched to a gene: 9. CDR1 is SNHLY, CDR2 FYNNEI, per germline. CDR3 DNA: TGTGCCAGCAGTGCGACAGGGAGATTGGCCTACACCTTC. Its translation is CASSATGRLAYTF.